A single sample is the source of the 13 T cell receptor beta chains below, sequenced in a study of cytomegalovirus exposure and HLA in healthy donors. 13 Jbeta primers and 60 Vbeta primers were used for the PCR. Data came from immunoSEQ multiplex PCR; TCRdb stores just in-frame clones and leaves some out. The repertoire holds fewer than 200,000 clones, with 82% as singletons. Sequences were obtained from PBMCs. All receptors come from a woman aged 45-65 years in good health and CMV-seronegative.

This sequence joins TRBV7-9 and TRBJ1-3, with D perhaps matching TRBD1 (6 bases). Germline V gene data show CDR1 as SEHNR and CDR2 as FQNEAQ (reference sequence). The V end was cut by 1 base, the J end by 0 bases, with 10 bases between. The length of the CDR3 is 16 residues. CDR3 sequence: CASSLGVGGSGNTIYF. The CDR3 coding sequence is TGTGCCAGCAGCTTAGGAGTAGGGGGCTCTGGAAACACCATATATTTT. Full variable domain (rest looked up from reference TRBV7-9 and TRBJ1-3): DTGVSQNPRHKITKRGQNVTFRCDPISEHNRLYWYRQTLGQGPEFLTYFQNEAQLEKSRLLSDRFSAERPKGSFSTLEIQRTEQGDSAMYLCASSLGVGGSGNTIYFGEGSWLTVV.

Only a few counts were recorded for this clone. V gene TRBV14 combines with J gene TRBJ2-1; 10 nucleotides match TRBD2. Trimming at V came to 4 bases and at J to 5 bases, leaving 11 bases not matched to a gene. CDR3 size: 17 residues. Germline loops: CDR1 SGHDN, CDR2 FVKESK. The CDR3 loop reads CASSPLYGLAEDNEQFF. CDR3 sequence (DNA): TGTGCCAGCAGCCCTTTGTATGGACTAGCGGAGGACAATGAGCAGTTCTTC. Filled out from reference TRBV14 and TRBJ2-1, the complete variable domain reads EAGVTQFPSHSVIEKGQTVTLRCDPISGHDNLYWYRRVMGKEIKFLLHFVKESKQDESGMPNNRFLAERTGGTYSTLKVQPAELEDSGVYFCASSPLYGLAEDNEQFFGPGTRLTVL.

The chain couples TRBV7-9 to TRBJ2-5; TRBD2 agrees at 11 bases. After removal of 5 bases from V and 5 bases from J, the junction contained 10 bases not matched to a gene. This CDR3 has 16 residues. Germline lookup yields CDR1 SEHNR and CDR2 FQNEAQ (reference sequence). The CDR3 protein is CASSPRNSGGAETQYF. The CDR3 nucleotides are TGTGCCAGCAGCCCTAGGAATAGCGGGGGGGCGGAGACCCAGTACTTC.

For this clone: The junction departs from germline at one end; a sequencing error may be responsible. The J gene is TRBJ1-5, the V gene TRBV7-9; 7 bases fit TRBD1. This CDR3 region has 15 residues. CDR1 SEHNR and CDR2 FQNEAQ come from the germline V gene (reference sequence). The DNA of the CDR3 is TGTTCCAGCAGCTTAGGCCGACAGGGTAATCAGCCCCAGCATTTT. This sequence encodes CSSSLGRQGNQPQHF.

This clone was seen only a few times. CDR3 sequence: CASSPRGSGRDHEQYF. The CDR3 DNA reads as TGTGCCAGCAGCCCCCGGGGTAGCGGGAGAGACCACGAGCAGTACTTC. V gene TRBV11-1 combines with J gene TRBJ2-7; 9 bases align to TRBD2. Germline loops: CDR1 SGHAT, CDR2 FQDESV (reference sequence). The CDR3 has 16 amino acids. Losses at the gene ends were 5 bases for V and 5 bases for J; bases not matched to a gene: 13. The variable domain in full, with the rest retrieved from reference TRBV11-1 and TRBJ2-7, is EAEVAQSPRYKITEKSQAVAFWCDPISGHATLYWYRQILGQGPELLVQFQDESVVDDSQLPKDRFSAERLKGVDSTLKIQPAELGDSAMYLCASSPRGSGRDHEQYFGPGTRLTVT.

The rearrangement links TRBV6-1 to TRBJ1-2, with TRBD1 identical over 7 bases. CDR3 length: 14 amino acids. Germline CDR1 is MNHNS and CDR2 is SASEGT. Losses at the gene ends were 7 bases for V and 2 bases for J; bases not matched to a gene: 7. The CDR3 region is CASTATGHNYGYTF. DNA of the CDR3: TGTGCCAGCACCGCGACAGGGCACAACTATGGCTACACCTTC.

The rearrangement links TRBV2 to TRBJ1-1, with no clear D. This CDR3 is 15 amino acids long. Trimming removed 4 bases from V and 6 bases from J, with 18 bases in between. Germline CDR1 SNHLY, CDR2 FYNNEI. This CDR3 is CASSGGVQIPAEAFF. CDR3 nucleotides: TGTGCCAGCAGTGGAGGCGTTCAGATTCCCGCTGAAGCTTTCTTT.

This clone was recorded once. J is TRBJ1-4 and V is TRBV28, with D unclear. CDR1 and CDR2 from the germline V gene are MDHEN and SYDVKM. Trimming took off 6 bases at V and 8 bases at J, with 13 bases between the two ends. The CDR3 has 13 amino acids. Written as DNA, the CDR3 is TGTGCCAGCAGACCAACGGTGGAGGAAAAACTGTTTTTT. Protein product: CASRPTVEEKLFF.

The CDR3 DNA reads TGCGCCAGCAGTGAGGCGACTAGCGAAGTTTACGAGCAGTACTTC. This translates into CASSEATSEVYEQYF. V is TRBV10-1 and J is TRBJ2-7, with 8 bases lining up with TRBD2. Germline CDR1 reads WNHNN; CDR2 reads SYGVQD (reference sequence). CDR3 length: 15 residues. V gave up 2 bases and J gave up 4 bases; unmatched junction bases: 7.

The rearrangement links TRBV28 to TRBJ2-2; D perhaps matches TRBD2 (6 bases). Trimming left V 2 bases short and J 2 bases short, with 9 bases between. The CDR3 is 15 amino acids. Germline CDR1 and CDR2: MDHEN and SYDVKM. The CDR3 DNA reads TGTGCCAGCAGTTTAGCGGGACTTAACACCGGGGAGCTGTTTTTT. It yields the protein CASSLAGLNTGELFF.

The chain couples TRBV25-1 to TRBJ1-1, with a tentative D call TRBD1 (5 bases). The CDR3 has 15 amino acids. V shed 1 base and J shed 1 base, with 10 bases lying between them. Per the germline V gene, CDR1 is MGHDK and CDR2 is SYGVNS. CDR3 bases: TGTGCCAGCAGTGAATCTGGGAGGGGGAACACTGAAGCTTTCTTT. Translated: CASSESGRGNTEAFF.

The chain has TRBV29-1 and TRBJ1-4; TRBD1 is a possible D gene (6 bases). CDR1 is SQVTM, CDR2 ANQGSEA, per germline. The CDR3 contains 12 residues. Trimming removed 7 bases from V and 7 bases from J, with 13 bases in between. The CDR3 loop reads CSAWGGGEKLFF. Here the CDR3 DNA reads TGCAGCGCTTGGGGAGGGGGTGAAAAACTGTTTTTT.

The rearrangement uses TRBV6-5 and TRBJ2-3; D is uncertain. V was pared by 6 bases and J by 7 bases, with 8 bases between. The V gene's germline CDR1 is MNHEY and CDR2 SVGAGI. CDR3 length: 11 amino acids. CDR3 in amino acids: CASRRENTQYF. In DNA, the CDR3 is TGTGCCAGCAGGAGAGAAAATACGCAGTATTTT.